The 20 T cell receptor beta chains listed next were all sequenced from one sample in a study of blood T cells in healthy people across ages (dated by TCRdb to about 2015). The library was generated by 5' RACE. Instrument on record: Illumina HiSeq 2500. A second PCR of roughly 7 to 12 cycles was performed with a sample-barcoded 5' primer and a J-beta primer mix. TCRdb's own reprocessing of the public reads used fastp at Q25 and MiXCR and kept productive beta chains. When rows share a CDR3 protein, they turn into one entry using the most common DNA and genes. The sample has 600,000 to 800,000 distinct CDR3 sequences on record, roughly half of them singletons. The top ten hold roughly 13% of the sample. Sample: blood. These receptors all come from a woman aged 80 or older in good health.

J is TRBJ2-3 and V is TRBV5-6, with no clear D. With 4 bases removed from V and 8 bases from J, the gap between germline ends came to 20 bases. CDR3 length: 15 residues. Germline CDR1 SGHDT, CDR2 YYEEEE. As DNA, the CDR3 is TGTGCCAGCAGCGACTGGGCCTTTCGTACACCTACGCAGTATTTT. Protein sequence: CASSDWAFRTPTQYF. Full variable domain (rest looked up from reference TRBV5-6 and TRBJ2-3): DAGVTQSPTHLIKTRGQQVTLRCSPKSGHDTVSWYQQALGQGPQFIFQYYEEEERQRGNFPDRFSGHQFPNYSSELNVNALLLGDSALYLCASSDWAFRTPTQYFGPGTRLTVL.

This clonotype was counted between two and nine times. The J gene is TRBJ1-5, the V gene TRBV5-1; D possibly corresponds to TRBD1 (5 bases). CDR1 and CDR2 from the germline V gene are SGHRS and YFSETQ. The V gene lost 2 bases and the J gene lost 2 bases, with 8 bases spanning the gap. This CDR3 spans 14 amino acids. The CDR3 coding sequence is TGCGCCAGCAGCTTTGGGGACCGCAATCAGCCCCAGCATTTT. Residues: CASSFGDRNQPQHF.

As for this clonotype: A single base separates this from a much larger clone, so it may be a read error. The chain is built from TRBV3-1 and TRBJ1-6; 8 bases match TRBD1. CDR3 size: 15 residues. The germline V gene has CDR1 LGHDT and CDR2 YNNKEL (reference sequence). DNA for the CDR3: TGTGCCCGCAGCCAAGGAGGACAGGGCGTTTTACCCCTCCACTTT. Protein: CARSQGGQGVLPLHF.

The chain employs TRBV6-6 and TRBJ1-2; D gene unclear. The CDR3 length is 13 residues. V lost 6 bases, J lost 8 bases, and 16 bases lay in between. From germline, CDR1 is MNHNY and CDR2 SVGAGI (reference sequence). The CDR3 coding sequence is TGTGCCAGCAGGTCCGCCACCGCCCGGGGCTACACCTTC. It codes for CASRSATARGYTF.

This chain links TRBV2 with TRBJ1-2; D gene unclear. V lost 4 bases and J 4 bases, leaving 16 bases between the germline ends. The CDR3 runs to 15 residues. Germline loops: CDR1 SNHLY, CDR2 FYNNEI. The CDR3 DNA follows: TGTGCCAGCAGTGCCCGGCTCGGAGTGGCCTATGGCTACACCTTC. This encodes CASSARLGVAYGYTF.

The chain combines TRBV9 with TRBJ2-1; 9 positions match TRBD1. Trimming removed 2 bases from V and 7 bases from J; junction bases left unmatched: 4. CDR3 length: 14 amino acids. Germline-derived CDR1 and CDR2 are SGDLS and YYNGEE. CDR3 nucleotide sequence: TGTGCCAGCAGCGTGGGGGACAGGGTAAATGAGCAGTTCTTC. Translating gives CASSVGDRVNEQFF.

The sample holds a few counts of this clonotype. The V gene is TRBV7-9, the J gene TRBJ2-7; 9 positions match TRBD1. CDR1 is SEHNR, CDR2 FQNEAQ, per germline (reference sequence). The CDR3 consists of 16 residues. J gave up 5 bases and V 2 bases, and 10 bases lay outside the gene matches. The CDR3 protein is CASSLLPGQGAHEQYF. The CDR3 DNA is TGTGCCAGCAGCTTATTACCGGGACAGGGTGCCCACGAGCAGTACTTC.

In this sample, this clonotype turned up many times. The rearrangement links TRBV6-1 to TRBJ1-2, with 8 bases fitting TRBD1. The CDR3 contains 14 residues. V lost 7 bases, J lost 2 bases, and 6 bases stayed unmatched. Germline lookup yields CDR1 MNHNS and CDR2 SASEGT. DNA for the CDR3: TGTGCCAGCAAAAGGACAGGGACCAACTATGGCTACACCTTC. Its translation: CASKRTGTNYGYTF.

As regards this clonotype: The junction departs from germline at one end; a sequencing error may be responsible. The genes are TRBV28 and TRBJ2-7; D gene unclear. CDR1 and CDR2 (germline): MDHEN, SYDVKM. This CDR3 region has 14 residues. The chain's CDR3 is CASSPRGGPYAQYF. The CDR3 DNA follows: TGTGCCAGCAGCCCTCGTGGCGGACCCTACGCGCAGTACTTC.

This clonotype showed up many times. V and J are TRBV5-1 and TRBJ2-7; the D gene is possibly TRBD2 (6 bases). The CDR3 is 14 amino acids. The V gene's germline CDR1 is SGHRS and CDR2 YFSETQ. V was pared by 0 bases and J by 8 bases, with 15 bases between. The CDR3 coding sequence is TGCGCCAGCAGCTTGGAAGGGACTCCGGATAAGCAGTACTTC. Protein: CASSLEGTPDKQYF.

The V gene is TRBV29-1, the J gene TRBJ2-1, with D perhaps being TRBD1 or TRBD2 (5 bases each). The CDR3 spans 17 residues. Germline V gives CDR1 SQVTM, CDR2 ANQGSEA. Trimming pared 3 bases from V and 8 bases from J, leaving 26 bases between. The CDR3 DNA is TGCAGCGTTGAGGTGGCGGGCCAGGGCCCGGCGTGGGATGAGCAGTTCTTC. This encodes CSVEVAGQGPAWDEQFF.

Regarding this clonotype: Being one base from a much bigger clone, this may be a read error. V gene TRBV7-9 combines with J gene TRBJ1-2; TRBD1 matches 10 bases. The germline gives CDR1 SEHNR, CDR2 FQNEAQ (reference sequence). With 5 bases clipped from V and 2 bases from J, the junction kept 5 bases outside the gene matches. The CDR3 length is 15 residues. CDR3 amino acids: CASSRGQGRNYGYTF. CDR3 DNA sequence: TGTGCCAGCAGCCGGGGACAGGGGCGGAACTATGGCTACACCTTC.

This clonotype was counted ten times or more. V is TRBV5-1 and J is TRBJ2-7; D is perhaps TRBD1 or TRBD2 (6 bases each). Per germline, CDR1 SGHRS and CDR2 YFSETQ. The CDR3 runs to 16 residues. The ends were cut back, 0 bases at V and 0 bases at J, with 13 bases in the middle. CDR3 protein: CASSLAGGPSSYEQYF. CDR3 nucleotides: TGCGCCAGCAGCTTGGCTGGGGGGCCTAGCTCCTACGAGCAGTACTTC.

Details on this clonotype: With a much larger clone just one base away, this may be a read error. The chain carries TRBV29-1 and TRBJ2-3; D is possibly TRBD2 (6 bases). Per germline, CDR1 SQVTM and CDR2 ANQGSEA. V was pared by 6 bases and J by 3 bases, with 22 bases between. This CDR3 is 16 amino acids long. The DNA for the CDR3 is TGCAGCGTCCCATCGTACGGTGGGGCGGGGACAGATACGCAGTATTTT. As protein: CSVPSYGGAGTDTQYF.

This clonotype has a count of ten or more. The germline gene is not matched at one end of the junction; a read error may be the cause. The chain has TRBV28 and TRBJ2-1, with TRBD2 identical over 9 bases. Germline values: CDR1 MDHEN, CDR2 SYDVKM. The CDR3 has 16 residues. CDR3 DNA: TGTGCCGGCAGTTTAACTAGTAGCGGGAGTTGGAATGAGCAGTTCTTC. It translates to CAGSLTSSGSWNEQFF. The full variable domain, in which reference TRBV28 and TRBJ2-1 provide the parts outside the CDR3, is DVKVTQSSRYLVKRTGEKVFLECVQDMDHENMFWYRQDPGLGLRLIYFSYDVKMKEKGDIPEGYSVSREKKERFSLILESASTNQTSMYLCAGSLTSSGSWNEQFFGPGTRLTVL.

This clonotype was observed at least ten times. The J gene is TRBJ2-4, the V gene TRBV28; D remains ambiguous. V shed 5 bases and J shed 0 bases, with 8 bases lying between them. The germline V gene has CDR1 MDHEN and CDR2 SYDVKM. The CDR3 sequence is 14 residues long. DNA of the CDR3: TGTGCCAGCAGTCCGAGCCTAGCCAAAAACATTCAGTACTTC. Amino acids: CASSPSLAKNIQYF.

In its sample, this clonotype was seen many times. This rearrangement joins TRBV20-1 to TRBJ2-1, with D uncertain. In germline, CDR1 is DFQATT, CDR2 SNEGSKA (reference sequence). V lost 6 bases to trimming and J lost 9 bases, with 12 bases between them. This CDR3 is 11 amino acids long. The CDR3 nucleotides read TGCAGTGCCCCTAGGTTGGCTGAGCAGTTCTTC. It encodes CSAPRLAEQFF.

As concerns this clonotype: A much larger clone lies a single base off, so this may be a read error. The V and J genes are TRBV9 and TRBJ2-5; unclear D gene. Germline V gives CDR1 SGDLS, CDR2 YYNGEE. V gave up 0 bases and J gave up 1 base, with 10 bases separating them. This CDR3 is 15 amino acids long. CDR3 residues: CASSVVVGFQETQYF. The CDR3 coding sequence is TGTGCCAGCAGCGTAGTTGTGGGATTCCAAGAGACCCAGTACTTC.

At least ten counts were recorded for this clonotype. The CDR3 DNA follows: TGTGCCAGCAGCTTTACGACACGCTCCTACAATGAGCAGTTCTTC. Protein sequence: CASSFTTRSYNEQFF. This chain joins TRBV7-8 and TRBJ2-1; the D is unclear. This CDR3 contains 15 residues. The V gene's germline CDR1 is SGHVS and CDR2 FQNEAQ. Trimming shortened V by 3 bases and J by 0 bases, and 9 bases separated the two germline ends.

The rearrangement uses TRBV29-1 and TRBJ1-2; 12 bases line up with TRBD1. CDR1 and CDR2 (germline): SQVTM, ANQGSEA. The V gene end was trimmed by 6 bases and the J gene end by 7 bases; junction bases not matched to a gene: 12. This CDR3 has 15 residues. CDR3 nucleotide sequence: TGCAGCGTACAGCAACCGGGACAGGGGGCTCGTGGCTACACCTTC. Protein product: CSVQQPGQGARGYTF. The full variable domain, in which reference TRBV29-1 and TRBJ1-2 provide the parts outside the CDR3, is SAVISQKPSRDICQRGTSLTIQCQVDSQVTMMFWYRQQPGQSLTLIATANQGSEATYESGFVIDKFPISRPNLTFSTLTVSNMSPEDSSIYLCSVQQPGQGARGYTFGSGTRLTVV.